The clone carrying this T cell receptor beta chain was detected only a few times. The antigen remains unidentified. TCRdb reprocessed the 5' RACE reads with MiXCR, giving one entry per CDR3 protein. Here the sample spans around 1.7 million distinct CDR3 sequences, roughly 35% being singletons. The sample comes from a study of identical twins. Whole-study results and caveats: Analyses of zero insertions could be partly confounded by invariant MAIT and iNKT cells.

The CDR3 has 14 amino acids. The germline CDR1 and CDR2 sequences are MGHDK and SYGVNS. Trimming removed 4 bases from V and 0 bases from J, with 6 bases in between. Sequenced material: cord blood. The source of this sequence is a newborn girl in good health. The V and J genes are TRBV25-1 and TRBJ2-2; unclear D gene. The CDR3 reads CASSGNANTGELFF. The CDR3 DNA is TGTGCCAGCAGTGGGAACGCGAACACCGGGGAGCTGTTTTTT.